The TCR beta chain under discussion was sequenced for a study of blood T cell repertoires in COVID-19. From germline, CDR1 is SEHNR and CDR2 FQNEAQ (reference sequence). The CDR3 has 14 amino acids. V was clipped by 5 bases and J by 5 bases, with 15 bases between them. Clones were sequenced by immunoSEQ multiplex PCR, and TCRdb holds only the in-frame ones, with some missing. This table holds more than 85,000 clones, more than 75% found once. The sequenced sample consisted of peripheral blood. The sequence derives from a woman aged 45-65 years with acute or convalescent COVID-19. The V call is TRBV7-9, the J call TRBJ2-5; tentative D call: TRBD2 (7 bases). Here the CDR3 reads CASSQGGAGETQYF. The CDR3 DNA reads as TGTGCCAGCAGCCAAGGGGGAGCGGGGGAGACCCAGTACTTC.